The next 26 T cell receptor beta chains were all read from a single sample in a study of read filtering for tumor transcriptome and immune sequencing. The library was built from about 400 ng RNA with molecular barcoded adaptors for alpha/delta and beta/gamma chains. TCRdb passed the reads through MiXCR, listing each CDR3 protein once. The sample yields about 58,000 distinct CDR3 sequences, about 12% seen once. Input material: a population of CD138-negative cells sorted from bone marrow. The receptors were sampled from a donor aged 40 or over with multiple myeloma.

This clonotype was found many times. CDR3 residues: CASSLTGPWNTEAFF. The CDR3 region has the DNA TGTGCCAGCAGCTTAACGGGTCCCTGGAACACTGAAGCTTTCTTT. This chain connects TRBV7-3 to TRBJ1-1; D call uncertain. CDR1 and CDR2 (germline): SGHTA, FQGTGA. The germline V and J ends were trimmed by 0 bases and 1 base, with 9 bases remaining between them. The CDR3 extends over 15 amino acids.

Regarding this clonotype: As the CDR3 is not closed by the conserved phenylalanine or tryptophan, this likely results from a read error. V is TRBV5-1 and J is TRBJ1-1; possibly TRBD1 for D (5 bases). The V and J ends lost 5 bases and 4 bases respectively, with 12 bases between them. Germline CDR1 and CDR2: SGHRS and YFSETQ. This CDR3 region has 13 residues. CDR3: CASSRGERTEAFS. CDR3 nucleotides: TGCGCCAGCAGTCGGGGGGAGCGCACTGAAGCTTTCTCT.

Many counts were recorded for this clonotype. The chain uses TRBV6-1 and TRBJ2-3; no reliable D call. Germline V CDR1 and CDR2: MNHNS, SASEGT. Trimming pared 6 bases from V and 2 bases from J, leaving 18 bases between. This CDR3 has 16 residues. CDR3 protein: CASRGTKGLNTDTQYF. CDR3 DNA sequence: TGTGCCAGCAGGGGAACGAAGGGTTTGAACACAGATACGCAGTATTTT.

With regard to this clonotype: Possible read error: a much larger clone is one base away. The chain joins TRBV7-9 to TRBJ2-7; 11 bases are a match to TRBD2. Germline CDR1 SEHNR, CDR2 FQNEAQ (reference sequence). The length of the CDR3 is 14 residues. The CDR3 spells CASSFSGGAYERYF. CDR3 bases: TGTGCCAGCAGCTTTAGCGGGGGGGCATACGAGCGGTACTTC.

This clonotype was counted many times. This chain joins TRBV20-1 and TRBJ1-2; no definite D call. Germline V gene sequence: CDR1 DFQATT, CDR2 SNEGSKA (reference sequence). CDR3 length equals 11 residues. With 5 bases removed from V and 2 bases from J, the gap between germline ends came to 6 bases. As DNA, the CDR3 is TGCAGTGCTCCTGCGAACTATGGCTACACCTTC. It translates to CSAPANYGYTF.

This clonotype was recorded at least ten times. V and J are TRBV6-1 and TRBJ2-7; no firm D call. The CDR3 loop spans 11 amino acids. Trimming shortened V by 0 bases and J by 3 bases, and 0 bases separated the two germline ends. Germline values: CDR1 MNHNS, CDR2 SASEGT. As DNA, the CDR3 is TGTGCCAGCAGTGAAGCCTACGAGCAGTACTTC. It specifies CASSEAYEQYF.

This clonotype was seen at least ten times. CDR3 DNA sequence: TGTGCCAGCAGCGTAGCTGGGGGACGGGGGAGAGATACGCAGTATTTT. Amino acids: CASSVAGGRGRDTQYF. The V and J genes are TRBV9 and TRBJ2-3; D is perhaps TRBD2 (6 bases). The germline V and J ends were trimmed by 0 bases and 5 bases, with 16 bases remaining between them. Germline lookup yields CDR1 SGDLS and CDR2 YYNGEE. There are 16 residues in the CDR3.

This clonotype was recorded at least ten times. A read error may be the cause here, since a much bigger clone is one base away. The chain links TRBV28 to TRBJ1-4, with TRBD1 as a possible D gene (5 bases). Germline V CDR1 and CDR2: MDHEN, SYDVKM. There are 14 residues in the CDR3. The CDR3 region is CASSSGQDNEKRFF. The CDR3 DNA follows: TGTGCCAGCAGTTCCGGACAAGATAATGAAAAACGGTTTTTT.

This clonotype was counted a few times. This clone may be a read error of a much larger clone one base away. The chain combines TRBV9 with TRBJ1-5, with unresolved D. The CDR3 has 15 residues. Per germline, CDR1 SGDLS and CDR2 YYNGEE. Here the CDR3 DNA reads TGTGCCAACAGCGCGACGGCCTATAGCAATCAGCCCCAGCATTTT. It yields the protein CANSATAYSNQPQHF.

In its sample, this clonotype was seen many times. The CDR3 here is CASSPSRGPRVSGANEKLFF. CDR3 DNA sequence: TGTGCCAGCAGCCCTTCCCGAGGGCCCAGGGTATCAGGGGCTAATGAAAAACTGTTTTTT. V usage is TRBV9 and J usage is TRBJ1-4, with D possibly being TRBD1 (6 bases). CDR1 is SGDLS and CDR2 is YYNGEE in the germline V gene. The V and J ends lost 4 bases and 3 bases respectively, with 28 bases between them. The CDR3 is made up of 20 amino acids. The whole variable domain, filled in from reference TRBV9 and TRBJ1-4, reads DSGVTQTPKHLITATGQRVTLRCSPRSGDLSVYWYQQSLDQGLQFLIQYYNGEERAKGNILERFSAQQFPDLHSELNLSSLELGDSALYFCASSPSRGPRVSGANEKLFFGSGTQLSVL.

Regarding this clonotype: A read error may be the cause here, since a much bigger clone is one base away. The rearrangement uses TRBV12-3 or TRBV12-4 and TRBJ1-1; 10 positions agree with TRBD1. CDR3 length: 13 residues. This CDR3 reads CACSRTGGDEAFF. The DNA of the CDR3 is TGTGCCTGCAGTCGGACAGGGGGGGATGAAGCTTTCTTT.

This clonotype was detected ten times or more. This chain links TRBV10-3 with TRBJ1-1; D is uncertain. The germline V gene encodes CDR1 ENHRY and CDR2 SYGVKD. This CDR3 is 14 amino acids long. V was cut by 1 base and J by 1 base, with 7 bases left in between. This CDR3 is CAISEFLENTEAFF. CDR3 coding DNA: TGTGCCATCAGTGAGTTTCTGGAGAACACTGAAGCTTTCTTT.

In regard to this clonotype: With a much larger clone just one base away, this may be a read error. The V call is TRBV7-2, the J call TRBJ2-1; 11 nucleotides align to TRBD2. This CDR3 region has 15 residues. CDR1 and CDR2 (germline): SGHTA, FQGNSA. As DNA, the CDR3 is TGTGCCAGCAGCAAAACTAGCGGGGGCTACAATGCGCAGTTCTTC. It codes for CASSKTSGGYNAQFF.

This clonotype was found many times. The rearrangement joins TRBV12-3 or TRBV12-4 to TRBJ2-1; 9 bases are shared with TRBD2. The CDR3 contains 15 residues. With V trimmed by 3 bases and J by 7 bases, 7 bases remained unmatched. This chain's CDR3 is CASSFFSGGSNEQFF. The DNA for the CDR3 is TGTGCCAGCAGTTTCTTTAGCGGGGGAAGTAATGAGCAGTTCTTC.

This clonotype was seen repeatedly, ten times or more. CDR3 region: CASSPADGAYEQYF. In nucleotides, the CDR3 is TGCGCCAGCAGCCCCGCCGACGGAGCCTACGAGCAGTACTTC. The chain recombines TRBV5-1 with TRBJ2-7; D not certain. Trimming left V 4 bases short and J 2 bases short, with 13 bases between. The CDR3 covers 14 residues. The germline V gene has CDR1 SGHRS and CDR2 YFSETQ.

The table lists this clonotype with many counts. The chain employs TRBV20-1 and TRBJ2-3, with D possibly matching TRBD1 (5 bases). The CDR3 runs 13 residues. V was pared by 4 bases and J by 5 bases, with 13 bases between. CDR1 DFQATT and CDR2 SNEGSKA come from the germline V gene (reference sequence). CDR3 DNA sequence: TGCAGTGCTAAGGCCGAGCAGGGAGATACGCAGTATTTT. This gives the protein CSAKAEQGDTQYF.

This clonotype has at least ten counts. V gene TRBV3-1 combines with J gene TRBJ2-1, with D perhaps TRBD1 (7 bases). The germline V and J ends were trimmed by 1 base and 12 bases, with 19 bases remaining between them. Looked up from germline, CDR1 is LGHDT and CDR2 is YNNKEL (reference sequence). This CDR3 contains 15 residues. The CDR3 nucleotides are TGTGCCAGCAGCCAAGGGGCGACAGGGACTTATGGGCAGTTCTTC. This gives the protein CASSQGATGTYGQFF.

This clonotype occurred many times. The chain has TRBV5-1 and TRBJ2-5; D may be TRBD1 or TRBD2 (5 bases each). Trimming removed 4 bases from V and 5 bases from J, with 15 bases in between. The CDR3 runs to 14 residues. Germline loops: CDR1 SGHRS, CDR2 YFSETQ. CDR3 protein: CASSGRDPWETQYF. CDR3 nucleotide sequence: TGCGCCAGCAGCGGCAGGGACCCCTGGGAGACCCAGTACTTC.

This clonotype was recorded at least ten times. The J gene is TRBJ1-5, the V gene TRBV29-1; perhaps TRBD1 as D (5 bases). Trimming cost V 7 bases and J 2 bases, with 9 bases left between them. CDR1 and CDR2 from the germline V gene are SQVTM and ANQGSEA. This CDR3 is built from 12 residues. The CDR3 DNA reads as TGCAGCGCCAGGGATGGCAATCAGCCCCAGCATTTT. It yields the protein CSARDGNQPQHF.

In the case of this clonotype: A much larger clone lies one base from this, so it may be a read error. The chain is built from TRBV5-1 and TRBJ2-5, with TRBD2 identical over 8 bases. J lost 3 bases, V lost 3 bases, and 10 bases had no gene match. Per the germline V gene, CDR1 is SGHRS and CDR2 is YFSETQ. The CDR3 is 16 amino acids. The CDR3 is CASSYSTSASKETQYF. The CDR3 DNA follows: TGCGCCAGCAGCTACTCGACTAGCGCATCGAAAGAGACCCAGTACTTC.

This clonotype was seen ten or more times. The chain uses TRBV12-3 or TRBV12-4 and TRBJ1-2; TRBD1 is a possible D gene (6 bases). This CDR3 has 15 amino acids. Between the trimmed V and J ends, which lost 1 base and 2 bases, there was a span of 11 bases. The CDR3: CASSLGAGANYGYTF. CDR3 DNA sequence: TGTGCCAGCAGTTTAGGGGCGGGGGCAAACTATGGCTACACCTTC.

In this sample, this clonotype turned up many times. The rearrangement uses TRBV29-1 and TRBJ2-3; 8 nucleotides align to TRBD1. The CDR3 contains 16 residues. V was clipped by 1 base and J by 0 bases; unmatched bases: 6. Germline assignment: CDR1 SQVTM and CDR2 ANQGSEA. DNA for the CDR3: TGCAGCGTTGAAGGCCCAGGGGGCCCAAGCACAGATACGCAGTATTTT. It is translated as CSVEGPGGPSTDTQYF.

This clonotype was seen a handful of times. The chain links TRBV20-1 to TRBJ1-3; D not certain. The V gene's germline CDR1 is DFQATT and CDR2 SNEGSKA (reference sequence). Trimming removed 2 bases from V and 2 bases from J, with 1 base in between. The CDR3 has 11 amino acids. The CDR3 protein is CSARTGNTIYF. DNA for the CDR3: TGCAGTGCTAGAACTGGAAACACCATATATTTT.

On this clonotype itself: A much larger clonotype is one base distant, so this may be a read error. The chain uses TRBV29-1 and TRBJ2-7; D call uncertain. The germline V and J ends were trimmed by 7 bases and 5 bases, with 21 bases remaining between them. Germline CDR1 and CDR2: SQVTM and ANQGSEA. The CDR3 covers 14 residues. As DNA, the CDR3 is TGCAGCGCTGTACTTCCCCGAACCCAAGACGAGCAGTACTTC. Its protein product is CSAVLPRTQDEQYF.

This clonotype was seen at least ten times. V usage is TRBV6-5 and J usage is TRBJ2-5; 9 bases fit TRBD1. Looked up from germline, CDR1 is MNHEY and CDR2 is SVGAGI. This CDR3 is built from 14 residues. J lost 5 bases, V lost 2 bases, and 3 bases had no gene match. CDR3 nucleotides: TGTGCCAGCAGTTACGGACAGGGGTATGAGACCCAGTACTTC. It specifies CASSYGQGYETQYF.

This clonotype was seen a handful of times. V usage is TRBV14 and J usage is TRBJ1-2, with D uncertain. CDR3 length: 13 residues. Germline V CDR1 and CDR2: SGHDN, FVKESK. Deletions cut 0 bases from V and 7 bases from J, with 9 bases between. CDR3 amino acids: CASSQELRVGYTF. The CDR3 nucleotides are TGTGCCAGCAGCCAAGAATTGAGAGTTGGCTACACCTTC.